Listed below are T cell receptor beta chains from one sample, sequenced in a study of blood T cell repertoires in COVID-19. Profiled with immunoSEQ multiplex PCR; TCRdb holds only in-frame clones, not every one. The top ten clones hold 10% to 12% of a sample with roughly 260,000 clones, roughly 90% of them seen once. Material for sequencing was peripheral blood. The receptors stem from a woman between 25 and 40 years old with COVID-19, enrolled during active disease. CDR3s include the opening cysteine and the closing phenylalanine or tryptophan. A D gene is named only where the DNA matches it firmly. Not every row has a clone size; where given, it reads once, few, many or a size class.

J: TRBJ2-1
V: TRBV28
size: NA
D: TRBD2
CDR3: CASLGLGGEQFF
DNA: TGTGCCAGCCTGGGACTAGGGGGTGAGCAGTTCTTC

J: TRBJ2-3
V: TRBV5-4
size: NA
D: TRBD2
CDR3: CASSSTSGSTDTQYF
DNA: TGTGCCAGCAGCTCTACTAGCGGGAGCACAGATACGCAGTATTTT

J: TRBJ2-7
V: TRBV11-2
size: once
D: NA
CDR3: CASQTIGGEQYF
DNA: TGTGCCAGCCAAACGATCGGCGGCGAGCAGTACTTC

J: TRBJ1-2
V: TRBV28
size: NA
D: NA
CDR3: CASNLDGRRGYGYTF
DNA: TGTGCCAGCAACTTGGACGGCAGGAGGGGCTATGGCTACACCTTC

J: TRBJ1-1
V: TRBV7-6
size: few
D: NA
CDR3: CASTPRGATEAFF
DNA: TGTGCCAGCACCCCTCGCGGGGCTACTGAAGCTTTCTTT

J: TRBJ2-5
V: TRBV19
size: NA
D: NA
CDR3: CASSKQGGRETQYF
DNA: TGTGCCAGTAGTAAGCAGGGAGGTCGAGAGACCCAGTACTTC

J: TRBJ1-2
V: TRBV9
size: once
D: NA
CDR3: CASSQSNYGYTF
DNA: TGTGCCAGCAGCCAATCTAACTATGGCTACACCTTC

J: TRBJ2-1
V: TRBV4-1
size: NA
D: TRBD2
CDR3: CASSQGLAGPGEQFF
DNA: TGCGCCAGCAGCCAAGGGCTAGCGGGGCCCGGTGAGCAGTTCTTC

J: TRBJ2-3
V: TRBV12-5
size: NA
D: NA
CDR3: CASGLGTSTDTQYF
DNA: TGTGCTAGTGGTTTGGGCACAAGCACAGATACGCAGTATTTT

J: TRBJ1-1
V: TRBV11-2
size: NA
D: NA
CDR3: CASSLGLGAEAFF
DNA: TGTGCCAGCAGCTTAGGGCTCGGGGCTGAAGCTTTCTTT

J: TRBJ1-2
V: TRBV28
size: NA
D: NA
CDR3: CASSLVGMEVGYTF
DNA: TGTGCCAGCAGTTTGGTGGGGATGGAGGTTGGCTACACCTTC

J: TRBJ1-5
V: TRBV3-1/TRBV3-2
size: NA
D: NA
CDR3: CASSPWTGRGPQHF
DNA: TGTGCCAGCAGCCCTTGGACCGGGCGGGGGCCCCAGCATTTT

J: TRBJ2-3
V: TRBV5-1
size: NA
D: NA
CDR3: CASSFGRGYTDTQYF
DNA: TGCGCCAGCAGCTTTGGCAGGGGATACACAGATACGCAGTATTTT

J: TRBJ2-1
V: TRBV5-1
size: NA
D: TRBD1
CDR3: CASSLGTGQNVNEQFF
DNA: TGCGCCAGCAGCTTGGGGACAGGGCAAAACGTCAATGAGCAGTTCTTC

J: TRBJ2-5
V: TRBV15
size: few
D: TRBD2
CDR3: CATSSRSGSGETQYF
DNA: TGTGCCACCAGCTCCCGGAGCGGGAGTGGGGAGACCCAGTACTTC

J: TRBJ2-1
V: TRBV5-5
size: NA
D: TRBD2
CDR3: CASSLTSGGYNEQFF
DNA: TGTGCCAGCAGCCTGACTAGCGGGGGTTACAATGAGCAGTTCTTC

J: TRBJ2-7
V: TRBV6-6
size: NA
D: TRBD1
CDR3: CASSRTGTFREQYF
DNA: TGTGCCAGCAGCCGGACAGGCACTTTTAGAGAGCAGTACTTC

J: TRBJ1-1
V: TRBV7-8
size: NA
D: TRBD1
CDR3: CASSLTVGGPEAFF
DNA: TGTGCCAGCAGCTTGACGGTAGGGGGCCCCGAAGCTTTCTTT

J: TRBJ2-1
V: TRBV27
size: NA
D: TRBD1
CDR3: CASSPTTGTGGLYNEQFF
DNA: TGTGCCAGCAGCCCGACGACCGGGACAGGGGGCCTTTACAATGAGCAGTTCTTC

J: TRBJ2-7
V: TRBV28
size: NA
D: TRBD1
CDR3: CASTIRDRGYEQYF
DNA: TGTGCCAGCACAATCCGGGACAGGGGGTACGAGCAGTACTTC

J: TRBJ2-3
V: TRBV6-1
size: NA
D: NA
CDR3: CASSETPPPDTQYF
DNA: TGTGCCAGCAGTGAAACACCGCCCCCAGATACGCAGTATTTT

J: TRBJ2-1
V: TRBV7-3
size: NA
D: TRBD2
CDR3: CASSPTGLADNEQFF
DNA: TGTGCCAGCAGCCCAACGGGACTAGCCGACAATGAGCAGTTCTTC

J: TRBJ2-1
V: TRBV28
size: NA
D: TRBD1
CDR3: CASSPDRAGEQFF
DNA: TGTGCCAGCAGTCCGGACAGGGCGGGCGAGCAGTTCTTC

J: TRBJ1-5
V: TRBV4-1
size: NA
D: NA
CDR3: CASSQAGGNNQPQHF
DNA: TGCGCCAGCAGCCAAGCTGGCGGAAACAATCAGCCCCAGCATTTT

J: TRBJ2-7
V: TRBV7-8
size: NA
D: TRBD1
CDR3: CASSSRDRGVREQYF
DNA: TGTGCCAGCAGCTCGAGGGACAGGGGTGTGAGAGAGCAGTACTTC

J: TRBJ2-7
V: TRBV7-3
size: NA
D: NA
CDR3: CASSPSAGEQYF
DNA: TGTGCCAGCAGCCCTTCCGCGGGCGAGCAGTACTTC

J: TRBJ2-3
V: TRBV29-1
size: NA
D: NA
CDR3: CSVDLKGFTDTQYF
DNA: TGCAGCGTTGACTTGAAGGGGTTCACAGATACGCAGTATTTT

J: TRBJ1-5
V: TRBV6-2/TRBV6-3
size: NA
D: NA
CDR3: CASRPPGLDNQPQHF
DNA: TGTGCCAGCAGGCCTCCAGGGTTGGACAATCAGCCCCAGCATTTT

J: TRBJ1-1
V: TRBV10-2
size: NA
D: TRBD1
CDR3: CASLRGRTEAFF
DNA: TGCGCCAGCCTCAGGGGGAGGACTGAAGCTTTCTTT

J: TRBJ1-6
V: TRBV30
size: NA
D: NA
CDR3: CAWIPHPDRGSPLHF
DNA: TGTGCCTGGATCCCGCACCCGGACAGAGGTTCACCCCTCCACTTT

J: TRBJ1-4
V: TRBV7-3
size: NA
D: TRBD1
CDR3: CASSLKRTGGGEKLFF
DNA: TGTGCCAGCAGCTTAAAAAGGACAGGGGGTGGTGAAAAACTGTTTTTT

J: TRBJ2-3
V: TRBV28
size: NA
D: NA
CDR3: CASSLGGGTDTQYF
DNA: TGTGCCAGCAGTTTGGGGGGAGGAACAGATACGCAGTATTTT

J: TRBJ1-3
V: TRBV21-1
size: NA
D: NA
CDR3: CASSKGAGSGNTIYF
DNA: TGTGCCAGCAGCAAAGGGGCAGGCTCTGGAAACACCATATATTTT

J: TRBJ2-1
V: TRBV10-3
size: NA
D: NA
CDR3: CATSLGSEQFF
DNA: TGTGCCACCTCCCTTGGGAGTGAGCAGTTCTTC

J: TRBJ2-2
V: TRBV5-6
size: NA
D: TRBD2
CDR3: CASSFRLAAGLTGELFF
DNA: TGTGCCAGCAGCTTTAGACTAGCGGCCGGTCTCACCGGGGAGCTGTTTTTT

J: TRBJ1-5
V: TRBV10-3
size: NA
D: TRBD1
CDR3: CATETGGSNQPQHF
DNA: TGTGCCACAGAGACAGGGGGTAGCAATCAGCCCCAGCATTTT

J: TRBJ1-5
V: TRBV10-3
size: NA
D: TRBD1
CDR3: CAISESTGGRQPQHF
DNA: TGTGCCATCAGTGAGTCTACAGGGGGCAGGCAGCCCCAGCATTTT

J: TRBJ1-5
V: TRBV6-2/TRBV6-3
size: NA
D: NA
CDR3: CASSYSTHRDQPQHF
DNA: TGTGCCAGCAGTTACTCAACTCACAGGGATCAGCCCCAGCATTTT

J: TRBJ2-7
V: TRBV7-2
size: NA
D: TRBD1
CDR3: CASSYRDRTYEQYF
DNA: TGTGCCAGCAGCTACCGGGACAGAACCTACGAGCAGTACTTC

J: TRBJ2-1
V: TRBV28
size: NA
D: TRBD2
CDR3: CASSLWTSGSFEQFF
DNA: TGTGCCAGCAGTTTATGGACTAGCGGGAGTTTTGAGCAGTTCTTC

J: TRBJ1-6
V: TRBV18
size: NA
D: NA
CDR3: CASSLGRQWESPLHF
DNA: TGTGCCAGCTCACTCGGGAGACAGTGGGAATCACCCCTCCACTTT

J: TRBJ2-2
V: TRBV28
size: once
D: TRBD2
CDR3: CASGSGSLAGELFF
DNA: TGTGCCAGCGGTAGCGGGAGTCTGGCCGGGGAGCTGTTTTTT

J: TRBJ1-5
V: TRBV15
size: NA
D: NA
CDR3: CATSRGVTSNQPQHF
DNA: TGTGCCACCAGCAGAGGGGTGACAAGCAATCAGCCCCAGCATTTT

J: TRBJ1-5
V: TRBV28
size: NA
D: NA
CDR3: CASSLVRLGRNQPQHF
DNA: TGTGCCAGCAGTTTGGTCCGACTGGGTCGCAATCAGCCCCAGCATTTT

J: TRBJ1-1
V: TRBV29-1
size: NA
D: NA
CDR3: CSVGQRGSYTEAFF
DNA: TGCAGCGTCGGACAGAGAGGGTCTTACACTGAAGCTTTCTTT

J: TRBJ2-7
V: TRBV7-8
size: NA
D: TRBD1
CDR3: CASSPRDRGLYEQYF
DNA: TGTGCCAGCAGCCCACGGGACAGGGGGCTATACGAGCAGTACTTC

J: TRBJ2-1
V: TRBV27
size: few
D: TRBD2
CDR3: CASSYSGGNEQFF
DNA: TGTGCCAGCAGTTACAGCGGGGGTAATGAGCAGTTCTTC

J: TRBJ1-4
V: TRBV19
size: NA
D: TRBD1
CDR3: CASSTWTGMSEKLFF
DNA: TGTGCCAGTAGTACATGGACAGGGATGAGCGAAAAACTGTTTTTT

J: TRBJ2-7
V: TRBV3-1/TRBV3-2
size: few
D: NA
CDR3: CASSRGHEQYF
DNA: TGTGCCAGCAGCCGGGGGCACGAGCAGTACTTC

J: TRBJ2-1
V: TRBV3-1/TRBV3-2
size: NA
D: NA
CDR3: CASSQLVSINEQFF
DNA: TGTGCCAGCAGCCAATTAGTGAGTATCAATGAGCAGTTCTTC

J: TRBJ2-1
V: TRBV11-2
size: NA
D: TRBD2
CDR3: CASSLGTSGTNEQFF
DNA: TGTGCCAGCAGCTTAGGGACTAGCGGGACCAATGAGCAGTTCTTC

J: TRBJ2-3
V: TRBV4-1
size: NA
D: NA
CDR3: CASSLRDSRTDTQYF
DNA: TGCGCCAGCAGCCTTAGGGACTCAAGGACAGATACGCAGTATTTT

J: TRBJ1-4
V: TRBV15
size: NA
D: TRBD1
CDR3: CATSRHYRGSEEKLFF
DNA: TGTGCCACCAGCAGACACTACAGGGGTTCCGAAGAAAAACTGTTTTTT

J: TRBJ2-7
V: TRBV19
size: few
D: TRBD1
CDR3: CASSTGQGDEQYF
DNA: TGTGCCAGTAGTACCGGACAGGGGGACGAGCAGTACTTC

J: TRBJ1-2
V: TRBV30
size: NA
D: TRBD1
CDR3: CAYTGGAYGYTF
DNA: TGTGCCTATACAGGGGGCGCGTACGGCTACACCTTC

J: TRBJ2-2
V: TRBV5-1
size: once
D: TRBD2
CDR3: CASSGGLAGYTGELFF
DNA: TGCGCCAGCAGCGGAGGACTAGCGGGATACACCGGGGAGCTGTTTTTT

J: TRBJ1-3
V: TRBV14
size: NA
D: TRBD1
CDR3: CASSKGTDSGNTIYF
DNA: TGTGCCAGCAGCAAGGGGACAGACTCTGGAAACACCATATATTTT